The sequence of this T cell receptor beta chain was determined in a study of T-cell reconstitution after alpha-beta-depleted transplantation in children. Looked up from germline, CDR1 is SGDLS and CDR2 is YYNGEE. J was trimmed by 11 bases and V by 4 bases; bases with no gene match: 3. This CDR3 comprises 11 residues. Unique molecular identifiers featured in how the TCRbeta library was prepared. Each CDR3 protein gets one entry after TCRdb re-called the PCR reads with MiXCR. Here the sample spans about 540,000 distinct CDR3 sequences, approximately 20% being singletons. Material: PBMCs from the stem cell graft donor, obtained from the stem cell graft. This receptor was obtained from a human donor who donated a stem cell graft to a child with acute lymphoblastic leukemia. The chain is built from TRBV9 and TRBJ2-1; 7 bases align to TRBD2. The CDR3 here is CASSSTSQQFF. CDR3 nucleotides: TGTGCCAGCAGCTCGACTAGCCAGCAGTTCTTC.